A selection of T cell receptor beta chains follows, all from one sample in a study of T cell responses to AZD1222 COVID-19 vaccine. Here immunoSEQ multiplex PCR was the method, and the copy in TCRdb shows in-frame clones only, minus some. The sample includes 100,000 to 150,000 clones, over 80% of them seen just once. This material consisted of peripheral blood, taken on day 0 of AZD1222 vaccination. The receptors come from an adult in good health. Each CDR3 is given with its conserved first and last residue. Fields, in order: clone size, D gene, V gene, J gene, CDR3 protein, CDR3 DNA. D genes are given only for firm matches. Size values are once, few and many counts, or a class for expanded clones, and some rows have none.

.,TRBD1,TRBV18,TRBJ1-5,CASSLGTGFNQPQHF,TGTGCCAGCTCACTTGGGACAGGGTTCAATCAGCCCCAGCATTTT
.,TRBD1,TRBV3-1/TRBV3-2,TRBJ1-4,CASSLEGAGTGGEKLFF,TGTGCCAGCAGCCTAGAGGGGGCAGGGACAGGGGGAGAAAAACTGTTTTTT
.,.,TRBV11-3,TRBJ2-3,CASSLGDTQYF,TGTGCCAGCAGCTTAGGTGATACGCAGTATTTT
.,.,TRBV7-2,TRBJ1-5,CASSPLQGRENQPQHF,TGTGCCAGCAGCCCTCTTCAGGGAAGGGAGAATCAGCCCCAGCATTTT
.,TRBD1,TRBV5-1,TRBJ2-3,CASSAQGAGSTDTQYF,TGCGCCAGCAGCGCACAGGGGGCTGGAAGCACAGATACGCAGTATTTT
.,.,TRBV28,TRBJ1-5,CASSPQRPSNQPQHF,TGTGCCAGCAGTCCTCAGAGGCCGAGCAATCAGCCCCAGCATTTT
once,TRBD1,TRBV25-1,TRBJ1-3,CASSEYRGRGTGNTIYF,TGTGCCAGCAGTGAATATAGAGGCAGGGGGACTGGAAACACCATATATTTT
.,.,TRBV19,TRBJ1-2,CASSIADRYYGYTF,TGTGCCAGTAGTATCGCGGACAGATACTATGGCTACACCTTC
.,TRBD1,TRBV5-1,TRBJ1-3,CASSLAAQGDSGNTIYF,TGCGCCAGCAGCTTAGCTGCTCAGGGGGACTCTGGAAACACCATATATTTT
.,TRBD2,TRBV28,TRBJ2-7,CASTPTSGPLVEQYF,TGTGCCAGCACCCCGACTAGCGGTCCCCTAGTCGAGCAGTACTTC
once,.,TRBV5-1,TRBJ1-2,CASSLAGGAAYGYTF,TGCGCCAGCAGCTTGGCCGGTGGAGCCGCCTATGGCTACACCTTC
.,TRBD2,TRBV27,TRBJ2-1,CASKILTSGNYNEQFF,TGTGCCAGCAAAATCCTGACTAGCGGGAACTACAATGAGCAGTTCTTC
.,TRBD2,TRBV6-1,TRBJ2-3,CASSEGTSGPTDTQYF,TGTGCCAGCAGTGAGGGGACTAGCGGGCCCACAGATACGCAGTATTTT
.,.,TRBV20-1,TRBJ1-6,CSAPGGSPLHF,TGCAGTGCACCGGGTGGATCACCCCTCCACTTT
.,.,TRBV6-5,TRBJ1-2,CASSRGQGTSGYTF,TGTGCCAGCAGTAGAGGGCAGGGCACATCGGGCTACACCTTC
.,.,TRBV19,TRBJ2-5,CASSVRLNQETQYF,TGTGCCAGTAGTGTCCGACTGAACCAAGAGACCCAGTACTTC
.,TRBD1,TRBV30,TRBJ2-5,CAWLTGGETQYF,TGTGCCTGGCTTACAGGGGGCGAGACCCAGTACTTC
.,TRBD1,TRBV5-1,TRBJ2-2,CASSSSPERGLSGELFF,TGCGCCAGCAGCTCAAGTCCCGAGAGGGGGCTATCCGGGGAGCTGTTTTTT
once,.,TRBV2,TRBJ2-1,CASSGFIGNEQFF,TGTGCCAGCAGTGGTTTTATAGGCAATGAGCAGTTCTTC
.,TRBD1,TRBV27,TRBJ1-2,CASSRQGETFSYGYTF,TGTGCCAGCAGTCGACAGGGGGAGACTTTTTCCTATGGCTACACCTTC
.,.,TRBV24-1,TRBJ1-5,CATQAGGNSNQPQHF,TGTGCCACCCAAGCCGGGGGAAATAGCAATCAGCCCCAGCATTTT
.,.,TRBV30,TRBJ2-7,CAWNKAAWSSYEQYF,TGTGCCTGGAATAAAGCCGCCTGGAGCTCCTACGAGCAGTACTTC
.,TRBD1,TRBV9,TRBJ1-2,CASSPQQGNYGYTF,TGTGCCAGCAGCCCTCAACAGGGGAACTATGGCTACACCTTC
.,.,TRBV3-1/TRBV3-2,TRBJ2-5,CASSQDWEGGETQYF,TGTGCCAGCAGCCAAGATTGGGAGGGGGGGGAGACCCAGTACTTC
.,.,TRBV4-1,TRBJ1-5,CASSQVVSRGSNQPQHF,TGCGCCAGCAGCCAAGTAGTTAGCAGGGGTAGCAATCAGCCCCAGCATTTT
.,TRBD2,TRBV6-5,TRBJ2-7,CASRFSGSSYEQYF,TGTGCCAGCCGCTTTAGCGGGAGCTCCTACGAGCAGTACTTC
.,.,TRBV10-3,TRBJ1-1,CAIRGDMNTEAFF,TGTGCCATCAGAGGGGACATGAACACTGAAGCTTTCTTT
.,.,TRBV6-2/TRBV6-3,TRBJ1-6,CASSFEGPTSNSPLHF,TGTGCCAGCAGCTTCGAGGGTCCTACAAGTAATTCACCCCTCCACTTT
.,.,TRBV2,TRBJ1-1,CASAQMNTEAFF,TGTGCCAGCGCCCAAATGAACACTGAAGCTTTCTTT
few,.,TRBV6-5,TRBJ1-6,CASSYGTHLSPLHF,TGTGCCAGCAGTTACGGGACACACCTTTCACCCCTCCACTTT
.,.,TRBV5-1,TRBJ1-1,CASSLGPPNTEAFF,TGCGCCAGCAGCTTGGGACCGCCGAACACTGAAGCTTTCTTT
.,.,TRBV18,TRBJ2-7,CASSQGREAYEQYF,TGTGCCAGCTCACAAGGCAGGGAGGCCTACGAGCAGTACTTC
.,TRBD1,TRBV6-2/TRBV6-3,TRBJ1-2,CASSSTGDGYTF,TGTGCCAGCAGTTCTACAGGGGACGGCTACACCTTC
.,TRBD1,TRBV3-1/TRBV3-2,TRBJ2-7,CASSQEDRVHYEQYF,TGTGCCAGCAGCCAAGAAGACAGGGTTCACTACGAGCAGTACTTC
.,.,TRBV7-9,TRBJ1-3,CASSISREGGRNTIYF,TGTGCCAGCAGCATCTCCAGGGAAGGTGGTAGAAACACCATATATTTT
.,.,TRBV28,TRBJ2-5,CASTVGGRGTQYF,TGTGCCAGCACTGTAGGGGGACGGGGGACCCAGTACTTC
.,.,TRBV7-9,TRBJ1-6,CASSLGIAGDNSPLHF,TGTGCCAGCAGCTTAGGAATAGCAGGGGATAATTCACCCCTCCACTTT
once,.,TRBV28,TRBJ2-1,CASSFRGGLQFEQFF,TGTGCCAGCAGTTTCCGGGGAGGCTTACAATTTGAGCAGTTCTTC
.,.,TRBV27,TRBJ1-4,CASRPGFRSEKLFF,TGTGCCTCCAGACCGGGTTTCAGGAGTGAAAAACTGTTTTTT
.,.,TRBV5-1,TRBJ1-1,CASSLDREGAEAFF,TGCGCCAGCAGCTTGGACAGGGAAGGGGCTGAAGCTTTCTTT